Presented here are 7 T cell receptor beta chains from one specimen sequenced in a study of blood T cells in healthy people across ages. A J-beta primer mix and a sample-barcoded 5' primer were used in a second PCR of roughly 6 to 12 cycles. TCRdb re-called the 5' RACE reads through MiXCR, storing one row per CDR3 protein. The repertoire holds roughly 1,500,000 distinct CDR3 sequences, with around 36% as singletons. The sequencing input was blood. The receptor source for this set is a woman in her twenties or thirties in good health.

The chain recombines TRBV9 with TRBJ1-1; tentatively, D is TRBD1 (5 bases). The V and J ends lost 2 bases and 4 bases respectively, with 12 bases between them. The CDR3 has 14 amino acids. Germline V gene lookup returns CDR1 SGDLS and CDR2 YYNGEE. CDR3 nucleotides: TGTGCCAGCAGCGTGGGCAGGGATACCACTGAAGCTTTCTTT. Amino acid sequence: CASSVGRDTTEAFF.

The CDR3 coding sequence is TGTGCCAGCAGCTTAGAAGTCTCAGAAACTAGGGGCTACACCTTC. Amino acids: CASSLEVSETRGYTF. The chain is built from TRBV7-9 and TRBJ1-2; D gene ambiguous. Per the germline V gene, CDR1 is SEHNR and CDR2 is FQNEAQ (reference sequence). The V end lost 1 base, the J end lost 8 bases, and 17 bases lay between the germline ends. CDR3 length equals 15 residues.

This clonotype was found a few times. The chain combines TRBV4-1 with TRBJ1-2; TRBD1 matches 9 bases. The CDR3 totals 15 residues. Germline CDR1 and CDR2: MGHRA and YSYEKL. V gave up 5 bases and J gave up 3 bases; unmatched junction bases: 7. CDR3 coding DNA: TGCGCCAGCAGCGACGGGACAGGGATTGACTATGGCTACACCTTC. It encodes CASSDGTGIDYGYTF.

The J gene is TRBJ2-3, the V gene TRBV28, with 9 bases identical to TRBD1. The CDR3 contains 14 residues. Germline trimming cut 5 bases from V and 9 bases from J; bases unmatched to any gene: 9. Germline V lookup: CDR1 MDHEN, CDR2 SYDVKM. CDR3 DNA: TGTGCCAGCAGTCCTACTTCCGGGACAGGGACGCAGTATTTT. This codes for CASSPTSGTGTQYF.

The chain has TRBV5-1 and TRBJ1-2, with 7 bases that match TRBD1. Trimming cost V 4 bases and J 5 bases; bases outside gene matches: 11. This CDR3 spans 15 amino acids. Germline V lookup: CDR1 SGHRS, CDR2 YFSETQ. The CDR3 loop reads CASSRGQQETYGYTF. The CDR3 DNA follows: TGCGCCAGCAGCAGGGGACAGCAAGAAACTTATGGCTACACCTTC.

The chain is built from TRBV7-9 and TRBJ1-2; 9 bases are shared with TRBD1. Germline CDR1 is SEHNR and CDR2 is FQNEAQ (reference sequence). Trimming removed 4 bases from V and 6 bases from J; junction bases left unmatched: 3. This CDR3 has 13 amino acids. The CDR3 DNA sequence: TGTGCCAGCAGCTACGACAGGGGGAATGGCTACACCTTC. Translated, it gives CASSYDRGNGYTF.

This clonotype was found once. A much bigger clone sits one base away, suggesting this may be a read error. The chain carries TRBV29-1 and TRBJ1-2, with 10 positions matching TRBD1. Germline values: CDR1 SQVTM, CDR2 ANQGSEA. The CDR3 is 11 amino acids. Unmatched junction bases numbered 4, after V lost 6 bases and J lost 9 bases. This CDR3 is CSVGDRGSYTF. Written as DNA, the CDR3 is TGCAGCGTGGGGGACAGGGGCAGCTACACCTTC.